The next 23 T cell receptor beta chains were all read from a single sample in a study of cytomegalovirus exposure and HLA in healthy donors. A multiplex PCR was run with 60 Vbeta primers and 13 Jbeta primers. Profiled with immunoSEQ multiplex PCR; TCRdb holds only in-frame clones, not every one. The table has 110,000 to 150,000 clones, roughly three quarters seen once. Sequences were obtained from PBMCs. These receptors were taken from a woman in her thirties or forties in good health and CMV-seronegative.

The gene calls are TRBV13 and TRBJ2-1; no clear D. CDR3 length: 11 residues. Germline V gene lookup returns CDR1 PRHDT and CDR2 FYEKMQ (reference sequence). V was cut by 0 bases and J by 8 bases, with 2 bases left in between. CDR3 sequence (DNA): TGTGCCAGCAGCTTAGGCGATGAGCAGTTCTTC. This codes for CASSLGDEQFF.

This chain joins TRBV5-6 and TRBJ1-5; perhaps TRBD1 as D (5 bases). V lost 0 bases, J lost 6 bases, and 13 bases lay in between. Per the germline V gene, CDR1 is SGHDT and CDR2 is YYEEEE. This CDR3 spans 15 amino acids. The CDR3 here is CASSLGGGIGQPQHF. The CDR3 coding sequence is TGTGCCAGCAGCTTGGGGGGCGGAATCGGTCAGCCCCAGCATTTT.

The V call is TRBV19, the J call TRBJ2-5; 10 bases are shared with TRBD1. J gave up 4 bases and V 8 bases, and 4 bases lay outside the gene matches. CDR3 length equals 13 residues. Germline lookup yields CDR1 LNHDA and CDR2 SQIVND (reference sequence). The CDR3 loop is CASATGGGETQYF. For the CDR3, the DNA is TGTGCCAGTGCGACAGGGGGCGGAGAGACCCAGTACTTC.

The rearrangement uses TRBV19 and TRBJ2-5; 14 positions agree with TRBD2. Germline V gene sequence: CDR1 LNHDA, CDR2 SQIVND (reference sequence). The CDR3 has 17 residues. Trimming removed 2 bases from V and 5 bases from J; junction bases left unmatched: 7. Here the CDR3 reads CASSIQTSGRAMETQYF. The CDR3 DNA follows: TGTGCCAGTAGTATACAGACTAGCGGGAGGGCGATGGAGACCCAGTACTTC.

V usage is TRBV27 and J usage is TRBJ2-5, with TRBD2 as a possible D gene (6 bases). Germline values: CDR1 MNHEY, CDR2 SMNVEV (reference sequence). Between the trimmed V and J ends, which lost 1 base and 0 bases, there was a span of 6 bases. The CDR3 contains 14 residues. This chain's CDR3 is CASSLWGDQETQYF. CDR3 nucleotide sequence: TGTGCCAGCAGTTTATGGGGGGACCAAGAGACCCAGTACTTC.

This clone is a singleton in its sample. This rearrangement joins TRBV2 to TRBJ1-4; the D gene is possibly TRBD1 (6 bases). V was shortened by 1 base and J by 8 bases, with 14 bases between the two germline ends. The V gene's germline CDR1 is SNHLY and CDR2 FYNNEI. This CDR3 comprises 15 residues. CDR3 nucleotides: TGTGCCAGCAGTGAAGACCCACAGGGCCGGGAAAAACTGTTTTTT. Translation: CASSEDPQGREKLFF.

This clone appeared a few times. The V gene is TRBV29-1, the J gene TRBJ1-1, with 7 bases matching TRBD1. CDR1 and CDR2 from the germline V gene are SQVTM and ANQGSEA. The V gene end was trimmed by 2 bases and the J gene end by 3 bases; junction bases not matched to a gene: 6. The CDR3 is 14 amino acids. The CDR3 spells CSVELGGADTEAFF. DNA for the CDR3: TGCAGCGTTGAATTAGGGGGCGCTGACACTGAAGCTTTCTTT.

The rearrangement joins TRBV19 to TRBJ2-3; D perhaps matches TRBD2 (5 bases). The germline V and J ends were trimmed by 4 bases and 0 bases, with 11 bases remaining between them. This CDR3 contains 15 residues. Germline CDR1 LNHDA, CDR2 SQIVND (reference sequence). The CDR3: CASSTDYLSTDTQYF. The CDR3 DNA reads TGTGCCAGTAGTACAGACTACCTGAGCACAGATACGCAGTATTTT.

The rearrangement uses TRBV7-8 and TRBJ1-1, with 9 bases lining up with TRBD1. CDR1 and CDR2 from the germline V gene are SGHVS and FQNEAQ. Unmatched junction bases numbered 12, after V lost 5 bases and J lost 5 bases. The CDR3 extends over 16 amino acids. CDR3 coding DNA: TGTGCCAGCAGCCCACAGGGGGCGAGTTTTCAGACTGAAGCTTTCTTT. This gives the protein CASSPQGASFQTEAFF.

This rearrangement joins TRBV27 to TRBJ1-3, with 12 positions matching TRBD1. This CDR3 is 19 amino acids long. CDR1 is MNHEY, CDR2 SMNVEV, per germline (reference sequence). With V trimmed by 0 bases and J by 4 bases, 10 bases remained unmatched. The CDR3 DNA sequence: TGTGCCAGCAGTTTATCCGGGACAGGGGGCTTAGTATCGGGAAACACCATATATTTT. The encoded protein is CASSLSGTGGLVSGNTIYF.

The rearrangement uses TRBV5-4 and TRBJ2-2; TRBD2 matches 13 bases. After removal of 3 bases from V and 5 bases from J, the junction contained 4 bases not matched to a gene. The CDR3 is made up of 16 amino acids. In germline, CDR1 is SGHNT, CDR2 YYREEE (reference sequence). Here the CDR3 reads CASSSPGLAGTGELFF. CDR3 in DNA: TGTGCCAGCAGCTCGCCGGGACTAGCGGGAACCGGGGAGCTGTTTTTT.

This chain connects TRBV5-1 to TRBJ2-5; TRBD2 matches 8 bases. The end of the DNA is better explained by TRBJ2-7, so the J call may be wrong. Per germline, CDR1 SGHRS and CDR2 YFSETQ. The CDR3 spans 16 residues. In DNA, the CDR3 is TGCGCCAGCAGTTCGAGCGGGGGCCTGAGCTCCTACGAGCAGTACTTC. It encodes CASSSSGGLSSYEQYF.

The chain couples TRBV9 to TRBJ1-1; D is uncertain. This CDR3 is 14 amino acids long. From germline, CDR1 is SGDLS and CDR2 YYNGEE. V gave up 3 bases and J gave up 1 base, with 10 bases separating them. The CDR3 protein is CASSAQSRNTEAFF. For the CDR3, the DNA is TGTGCCAGCAGCGCACAGAGCCGGAACACTGAAGCTTTCTTT.

The V call is TRBV2, the J call TRBJ1-2; D is undetermined. CDR3 length: 13 residues. V was cut by 8 bases and J by 3 bases, with 13 bases left in between. Germline loops: CDR1 SNHLY, CDR2 FYNNEI. CDR3 DNA sequence: TGTGCCAGCGGCCCACCCGGAGACTATGGCTACACCTTC. It encodes CASGPPGDYGYTF.

The rearrangement links TRBV27 to TRBJ1-2; no clear D. The germline V gene has CDR1 MNHEY and CDR2 SMNVEV (reference sequence). The CDR3 is 14 residues long. V shed 4 bases and J shed 1 base, with 10 bases lying between them. The CDR3 reads CASSSTGFNYGYTF. Written as DNA, the CDR3 is TGTGCCAGCAGTTCAACGGGGTTTAACTATGGCTACACCTTC.

This clone came up a few times. The chain links TRBV7-6 to TRBJ2-7, with a weak D call TRBD2 (5 bases). There are 13 residues in the CDR3. Germline V gives CDR1 SGHVS, CDR2 FNYEAQ. Trimming stripped 0 bases from V and 6 bases from J, with 9 bases between. In DNA form, the CDR3 reads TGTGCCAGCAGCTTAGCGAGGGCGGCCGAGCAGTACTTC. As protein: CASSLARAAEQYF.

This chain connects TRBV28 to TRBJ2-1; maybe TRBD2 (7 bases). Germline V gene sequence: CDR1 MDHEN, CDR2 SYDVKM. The CDR3 extends over 20 amino acids. Trimming shortened V by 2 bases and J by 4 bases, and 27 bases separated the two germline ends. The CDR3 DNA reads as TGTGCCAGCAGTTTAAGAGTGGGGGGGAGGGGGGGCCGGCGTTACAATGAGCAGTTCTTC. This sequence encodes CASSLRVGGRGGRRYNEQFF.

This rearrangement joins TRBV2 to TRBJ1-5, with 8 bases lining up with TRBD1. The CDR3 totals 14 residues. The germline V gene encodes CDR1 SNHLY and CDR2 FYNNEI. J was trimmed by 5 bases and V by 4 bases; bases with no gene match: 4. Here the CDR3 DNA reads TGTGCCAGCAGTGGACAGGGGAAGGATCAGCCCCAGCATTTT. Amino acid sequence: CASSGQGKDQPQHF.

This chain uses TRBV30 with TRBJ1-2; D remains unclear. The CDR3 runs 17 residues. V was pared by 2 bases and J by 6 bases, with 25 bases between. CDR1 is GTSNPN, CDR2 SVGIG, per germline (reference sequence). CDR3 protein: CAWSFLTGINSRNGYTF. The CDR3 coding sequence is TGTGCCTGGAGTTTCCTCACCGGGATCAACTCGCGAAATGGCTACACCTTC.

V usage is TRBV29-1 and J usage is TRBJ2-3; D is perhaps TRBD2 (6 bases). Germline CDR1 SQVTM, CDR2 ANQGSEA. Trimming took off 7 bases at V and 0 bases at J, with 14 bases between the two ends. This CDR3 is built from 14 residues. The DNA for the CDR3 is TGCAGCGACTCGGAGGGTTCTAGCACAGATACGCAGTATTTT. Its protein product is CSDSEGSSTDTQYF.

The chain couples TRBV7-7 to TRBJ2-1; 7 bases match TRBD2. Germline values: CDR1 SSHAT, CDR2 FNYEAQ (reference sequence). V shed 5 bases, J shed 8 bases, and the junction held 9 bases outside the gene matches. This CDR3 contains 14 residues. The DNA of the CDR3 is TGTGCCAGCAGCCTCTCTGGGGGGGAGGATGAGCAGTTCTTC. Protein sequence: CASSLSGGEDEQFF.

V gene TRBV27 combines with J gene TRBJ1-2; D is perhaps TRBD1 (5 bases). Trimming removed 4 bases at V and 2 bases at J, with 11 bases between. The CDR3 contains 14 residues. Germline V gives CDR1 MNHEY, CDR2 SMNVEV (reference sequence). The CDR3 bases are TGTGCCAGCAGTTCGGCAGGGCTAAACTATGGCTACACCTTC. It translates to CASSSAGLNYGYTF.

V usage is TRBV9 and J usage is TRBJ1-1, with TRBD1 as a possible D gene (5 bases). V lost 3 bases to trimming and J lost 5 bases, with 11 bases between them. The CDR3 sequence is 13 residues long. In germline, CDR1 is SGDLS, CDR2 YYNGEE. The CDR3 DNA sequence: TGTGCCAGCAGCGAGGGGCTAGGGACTGAAGCTTTCTTT. Its protein is CASSEGLGTEAFF. The variable domain in full, completed from reference TRBV9 and TRBJ1-1, reads DSGVTQTPKHLITATGQRVTLRCSPRSGDLSVYWYQQSLDQGLQFLIQYYNGEERAKGNILERFSAQQFPDLHSELNLSSLELGDSALYFCASSEGLGTEAFFGQGTRLTVV.